The rows below give T cell receptor beta chains drawn from one sample of a study of shared T cell receptors in the human thymus. The method was immunoSEQ multiplex PCR; TCRdb's version includes in-frame clones alone and lacks a portion of them. The sample holds hundreds of thousands of clones; 70% to 80% are singletons and the top ten take 0.013%. This sample was shared with a second study, whose subject was human thymus T cells.

Sequences were obtained from thymocytes. The source of these receptors is a boy under two years old with a congenital heart defect. Both conserved end residues are part of each CDR3. The D gene is left open where the match is weak. Where a row states a size, it is once, few, many or the class of an expanded clone; other rows omit it.

D: -; V: TRBV20-1; size: -; J: TRBJ1-1; DNA: TGCAGTGGGAGGTCGAACACTGAAGCTTTCTTT; CDR3: CSGRSNTEAFF
D: TRBD1; V: TRBV7-4; size: -; J: TRBJ1-1; DNA: TGTGCCAGCAGCGCCGGGACAGGGGGCTTAGGGGACACTGAAGCTTTCTTT; CDR3: CASSAGTGGLGDTEAFF
D: -; V: TRBV6-4; size: -; J: TRBJ1-2; DNA: TGTGCCAGCAGTGACAGTCTAGATGGCTACACCTTC; CDR3: CASSDSLDGYTF
D: -; V: TRBV16; size: few; J: TRBJ2-1; DNA: TGTGCCAGCAGCCATTTCACTAGGACGCCCTCCTACAATGAGCAGTTCTTC; CDR3: CASSHFTRTPSYNEQFF
D: -; V: TRBV7-8; size: -; J: TRBJ2-7; DNA: TGTGCCAGCAGCTTATCACAGGAAGGGGACGAGCAGTACTTC; CDR3: CASSLSQEGDEQYF
D: -; V: TRBV19; size: -; J: TRBJ1-1; DNA: TGTGCCAGTAGTATGACACAGAAGAACACTGAAGCTTTCTTT; CDR3: CASSMTQKNTEAFF
D: -; V: TRBV9; size: -; J: TRBJ2-3; DNA: TGTGCCAGCAGCGTAGAAGGGAGCCTCGTCGATACGCAGTATTTT; CDR3: CASSVEGSLVDTQYF
D: -; V: TRBV12-5; size: -; J: TRBJ2-1; DNA: TGTGCTAGTGGTCGACTCGGACAAAGGTGGGACTACAATGAGCAGTTCTTC; CDR3: CASGRLGQRWDYNEQFF
D: TRBD2; V: TRBV19; size: -; J: TRBJ2-1; DNA: TGTGCCAACACGGAGGGACTAGCGGGAGATTATGAGCAGTTCTTC; CDR3: CANTEGLAGDYEQFF
D: -; V: TRBV6-5; size: -; J: TRBJ2-7; DNA: TGTGCCAGCAGTTCAGGGCAGAGGTCCTACGAGCAGTACTTC; CDR3: CASSSGQRSYEQYF
D: -; V: TRBV11-2; size: -; J: TRBJ1-4; DNA: TGTGCCAGCAGCTTAAGTCGAAAAGGACAAGAGGAAAAACTGTTTTTT; CDR3: CASSLSRKGQEEKLFF
D: TRBD1; V: TRBV4-3; size: -; J: TRBJ1-2; DNA: TGCGCCAGCAGCCAAGAGGGCCCGGGACAGGGGGCGATAAATTCTGAGGGCTACACCTTC; CDR3: CASSQEGPGQGAINSEGYTF
D: -; V: TRBV20-1; size: few; J: TRBJ2-5; DNA: TGCAGTGCTACAGGGGACGAGACCCAGTACTTC; CDR3: CSATGDETQYF
D: TRBD2; V: TRBV9; size: -; J: TRBJ2-7; DNA: TGTGCCAGCAGCTCAGGACTAGCGGGAGCCTACGAGCAGTACTTC; CDR3: CASSSGLAGAYEQYF
D: -; V: TRBV14; size: -; J: TRBJ2-7; DNA: TGTGCCAGCAGCCAAGATCTAACGGGGAGCTCCTACGAGCAGTACTTC; CDR3: CASSQDLTGSSYEQYF
D: TRBD2; V: TRBV28; size: few; J: TRBJ2-7; DNA: TGTGCCAGCAGTTTGACAGCCGATAGCGGGAGGCTCTACGAGCAGTACTTC; CDR3: CASSLTADSGRLYEQYF
D: TRBD2; V: TRBV5-4; size: -; J: TRBJ2-1; DNA: TGTGCCAGCAGCTTGGTAGCGGGAGCAAGTGAGCAGTTCTTC; CDR3: CASSLVAGASEQFF
D: TRBD1; V: TRBV6-5; size: -; J: TRBJ2-5; DNA: TGTGCCAGCACCCGGCTAGGGGGCGCAGAGACCCAGTACTTC; CDR3: CASTRLGGAETQYF
D: -; V: TRBV30; size: -; J: TRBJ2-7; DNA: TGTGCCTGGAGTAAGGGGGAGCAGTACTTC; CDR3: CAWSKGEQYF
D: -; V: TRBV27; size: -; J: TRBJ2-7; DNA: TGTGCCAGCAGTCCTAGCCGATGTATCTACGAGCAGTACTTC; CDR3: CASSPSRCIYEQYF
D: TRBD1; V: TRBV5-1; size: -; J: TRBJ1-5; DNA: TGCGCCAGCAGCTTGGGGACAGGCGGTGGCAATCAGCCCCAGCATTTT; CDR3: CASSLGTGGGNQPQHF
D: TRBD2; V: TRBV4-1; size: -; J: TRBJ2-7; DNA: TGCGCCAGCAGCCAAGATGATCAGCGGGGAGAGCACTCCTACGAGCAGTACTTC; CDR3: CASSQDDQRGEHSYEQYF
D: TRBD2; V: TRBV29-1; size: few; J: TRBJ2-7; DNA: TGCAGCGTTGCCCGGGGGGCGGGAGGGCCCCTCGAGCAGTACTTC; CDR3: CSVARGAGGPLEQYF
D: -; V: TRBV12-5; size: -; J: TRBJ2-1; DNA: TGTGCTAGTGCCCCTATTGGGAGCGGTTACAATGAGCAGTTCTTC; CDR3: CASAPIGSGYNEQFF
D: -; V: TRBV6-1; size: -; J: TRBJ2-1; DNA: TGTGCCAGCAAGCGGATAGGTAATGAGCAGTTCTTC; CDR3: CASKRIGNEQFF
D: -; V: TRBV7-6; size: -; J: TRBJ2-1; DNA: TGTGCCAGCAGCGCCCGGTCTAGCGCCCAGGGCTACAATGAGCAGTTCTTC; CDR3: CASSARSSAQGYNEQFF
D: TRBD2; V: TRBV5-6; size: -; J: TRBJ2-5; DNA: TGTGCCAGCAGCTTGCAGCGGGAGGGCCGGGAGACCCAGTACTTC; CDR3: CASSLQREGRETQYF
D: TRBD2; V: TRBV29-1; size: few; J: TRBJ2-5; DNA: TGCAGCGTTGAAGGGCGGGAGTATTTGCGAGAGACCCAGTACTTC; CDR3: CSVEGREYLRETQYF
D: -; V: TRBV29-1; size: few; J: TRBJ2-3; DNA: TGCAGCGTTATTCTTGGCACAGATACGCAGTATTTT; CDR3: CSVILGTDTQYF
D: TRBD2; V: TRBV29-1; size: once; J: TRBJ2-7; DNA: TGCAGCGTTGCCGGGACTACCTCCTACGAGCAGTACTTC; CDR3: CSVAGTTSYEQYF
D: TRBD1; V: TRBV4-3; size: once; J: TRBJ2-5; DNA: TGCGCCAGCAGCCAAGAAGGGACCGGGACAGGGGAGCAAGAGACCCAGTACTTC; CDR3: CASSQEGTGTGEQETQYF
D: -; V: TRBV7-9; size: -; J: TRBJ2-5; DNA: TGTGCCAGCAGCTTACCCCGGGACATGGGAGAGACCCAGTACTTC; CDR3: CASSLPRDMGETQYF
D: TRBD1; V: TRBV15; size: -; J: TRBJ1-5; DNA: TGTGCCACCAGCAGAGCCTACAGGGGTAAGGACCATAGCAATCAGCCCCAGCATTTT; CDR3: CATSRAYRGKDHSNQPQHF
D: -; V: TRBV21-1; size: few; J: TRBJ1-5; DNA: TGTGCCAGCAGCAATGGGCGGGACAGGGGGCCGGGCAATCAGCCCCAGCATTTT; CDR3: CASSNGRDRGPGNQPQHF
D: TRBD1; V: TRBV7-2; size: -; J: TRBJ2-3; DNA: TGTGCCAGCAGCCGCCACCGGGACAGGGGCTCAGATACGCAGTATTTT; CDR3: CASSRHRDRGSDTQYF
D: -; V: TRBV7-6; size: -; J: TRBJ2-7; DNA: TGTGCCAGCAGCTTAGTAGGGCCCTTACTAGTGGGCTACGAGCAGTACTTC; CDR3: CASSLVGPLLVGYEQYF
D: -; V: TRBV20-1; size: -; J: TRBJ2-3; DNA: TGCAGTGTTGGGCAAGATACGCAGTATTTT; CDR3: CSVGQDTQYF
D: -; V: TRBV6-1; size: -; J: TRBJ1-5; DNA: TGTGCCAGCAGTGAAGTCCGTCAGGGCCACTCAAACAATCAGCCCCAGCATTTT; CDR3: CASSEVRQGHSNNQPQHF
D: TRBD1; V: TRBV13; size: -; J: TRBJ2-5; DNA: TGTGCCAGCAGCTTAGGGACAGGGCTGGAGACCCAGTACTTC; CDR3: CASSLGTGLETQYF
D: TRBD2; V: TRBV28; size: -; J: TRBJ2-3; DNA: TGTGCCAGCAGGGCAACTAGCGTCACAGATACGCAGTATTTT; CDR3: CASRATSVTDTQYF
D: -; V: TRBV6-1; size: -; J: TRBJ1-5; DNA: TGTGCCAGCAACCAGACAGGCAATCAGCCCCAGCATTTT; CDR3: CASNQTGNQPQHF
D: -; V: TRBV30; size: -; J: TRBJ1-2; DNA: TGTGCCCGGAGGGACACCACTATCCCTAACTATGGCTACACCTTC; CDR3: CARRDTTIPNYGYTF